Listed below are T cell receptor beta chains from one sample, sequenced in a study of T cells in Graves' hyperthyroidism and ophthalmopathy. From the multiplex PCR reads, TCRdb called clonotypes with MiXCR, one entry per CDR3 protein. There are 550,000 to 700,000 distinct CDR3 sequences in the sample; about half occur only once, and under 20% lies in the top ten. The sample taken for sequencing was peripheral blood or thyroid tissue (not recorded which). The receptor source for this set is an adult woman with Graves' disease, either hyperthyroidism or ophthalmopathy (not recorded which). Both conserved end residues are part of each CDR3. A D gene is named only where the DNA matches it firmly. Size is omitted from some rows. Given values are once, few, many or a class for expanded clones.

size: many; V: TRBV20-1; J: TRBJ1-3; D: -; CDR3: CSALVGDFSGNTIYF; DNA: TGCAGTGCACTGGTGGGGGACTTCTCTGGAAACACCATATATTTT
size: few; V: TRBV20-1; J: TRBJ1-1; D: -; CDR3: CSARIGVNTEAFF; DNA: TGCAGTGCTAGAATCGGTGTTAACACTGAAGCTTTCTTT
size: -; V: TRBV2; J: TRBJ1-2; D: -; CDR3: CASSVGGPSTF; DNA: TGTGCCAGCAGTGTCGGGGGGCCCTCGACCTTC
size: -; V: TRBV7-3; J: TRBJ1-5; D: TRBD1; CDR3: CASSSPTLHRGRHQHF; DNA: TGTGCCAGCAGCTCCCCAACCCTGCACAGGGGCAGGCATCAGCATTTT
size: -; V: TRBV5-6; J: TRBJ1-2; D: -; CDR3: CASSDGQYYGYTF; DNA: TGTGCCAGCAGCGATGGACAGTACTATGGCTACACCTTC
size: many; V: TRBV7-9; J: TRBJ1-2; D: -; CDR3: CASSQWGYGYTF; DNA: TGTGCCAGCAGCCAGTGGGGGTATGGCTACACCTTC
size: -; V: TRBV10-3; J: TRBJ2-1; D: TRBD2; CDR3: CASEAGANNGQFF; DNA: TGTGCCTCGGAAGCGGGGGCCAACAATGGGCAGTTCTTC
size: -; V: TRBV29-1; J: TRBJ2-6; D: -; CDR3: CGVAGSGANVLTF; DNA: TGCGGCGTTGCAGGTTCAGGGGCCAACGTCCTGACTTTC
size: -; V: TRBV20-1; J: TRBJ1-1; D: -; CDR3: CSARSMNTEAFF; DNA: TGCAGTGCTAGATCTATGAACACTGAAGCTTTCTTT
size: -; V: TRBV15; J: TRBJ2-7; D: TRBD1; CDR3: CATSRSTGTGSYERYF; DNA: TGTGCCACCAGCCGATCCACCGGGACAGGGAGCTACGAGCGGTACTTC
size: few; V: TRBV28; J: TRBJ2-7; D: -; CDR3: CASRDRGEEQYF; DNA: TGTGCCAGCAGAGATCGAGGGGAGGAGCAGTACTTC
size: many; V: TRBV18; J: TRBJ1-5; D: -; CDR3: CASSPYADQPQHF; DNA: TGTGCCAGCTCACCTTACGCCGATCAGCCCCAGCATTTT
size: many; V: TRBV12-3/TRBV12-4; J: TRBJ1-1; D: -; CDR3: CASSLLRGRAFF; DNA: TGTGCCAGCAGTTTATTGCGGGGGCGAGCTTTCTTT
size: -; V: TRBV10-2; J: TRBJ2-7; D: TRBD2; CDR3: CATLDPGGSREQYF; DNA: TGCGCCACCCTGGACCCGGGAGGGTCTCGCGAGCAGTACTTC
size: many; V: TRBV6-1; J: TRBJ2-5; D: TRBD2; CDR3: CASSEAGGLSYQETQYF; DNA: TGTGCCAGCAGTGAAGCGGGGGGACTATCGTACCAAGAGACCCAGTACTTC
size: -; V: TRBV19; J: TRBJ1-3; D: -; CDR3: CASSIGYYGYTIYF; DNA: TGTGCCAGTAGTATCGGCTACTATGGCTACACCATATATTTT
size: -; V: TRBV20-1; J: TRBJ2-5; D: -; CDR3: CSGQGQENQPQYF; DNA: TGCAGCGGTCAGGGGCAGGAAAATCAGCCCCAGTACTTC
size: -; V: TRBV6-4; J: TRBJ1-1; D: -; CDR3: CASSDTWGTEAFF; DNA: TGTGCCAGCAGTGACACCTGGGGCACTGAAGCTTTCTTT
size: many; V: TRBV29-1; J: TRBJ1-1; D: -; CDR3: CSATSGVGNTEAFF; DNA: TGCAGCGCCACGTCGGGGGTCGGCAACACTGAAGCTTTCTTT
size: many; V: TRBV2; J: TRBJ1-2; D: -; CDR3: CASFVDDLLYLYNYGYTF; DNA: TGTGCCAGCTTCGTGGACGATCTACTTTACTTATATAACTATGGCTACACCTTC
size: -; V: TRBV7-2; J: TRBJ1-5; D: -; CDR3: CASSLALGGDQPQHF; DNA: TGTGCCAGCAGCTTAGCGCTGGGTGGTGATCAGCCCCAGCATTTT
size: many; V: TRBV14; J: TRBJ2-5; D: -; CDR3: CASSQVYSGLRNQETQYF; DNA: TGTGCCAGCAGCCAAGTGTATTCGGGACTGCGAAACCAAGAGACCCAGTACTTC
size: -; V: TRBV25-1; J: TRBJ2-5; D: -; CDR3: CASRVELLETQYF; DNA: TGTGCCAGCAGAGTGGAACTGCTGGAGACCCAGTACTTC
size: -; V: TRBV9; J: TRBJ2-5; D: TRBD2; CDR3: CASSVGTAGLEETQYF; DNA: TGTGCCAGCAGCGTAGGTACAGCGGGATTAGAAGAGACCCAGTACTTC
size: many; V: TRBV5-4; J: TRBJ1-1; D: -; CDR3: CASTPQGNTEAFF; DNA: TGTGCCAGCACCCCACAGGGGAACACTGAAGCTTTCTTT
size: many; V: TRBV7-9; J: TRBJ2-7; D: -; CDR3: CASSFGPSYEQYF; DNA: TGTGCCAGCAGCTTTGGGCCCTCCTACGAGCAGTACTTC
size: many; V: TRBV7-8; J: TRBJ2-7; D: TRBD1; CDR3: CASSFREGQGFEQYF; DNA: TGTGCCAGCAGCTTTAGGGAAGGACAGGGTTTCGAGCAGTACTTC